This TCR beta chain was sequenced during a study of beta chain features in type 1 diabetes. Study-wide context: Cell yields, gender and age were similar in healthy donors and patients.

The whole isolated RNA underwent reverse transcription, so sequencing captured expressed TCRB transcripts. Assay used: immunoSEQ multiplex PCR; TCRdb lists only in-frame clones, some missing. This sample yields 500,000 to 650,000 clones, of which about an eighth are seen a single time; 0.095% to 0.15% belongs to the top ten. On this clone: What it recognizes is unknown.

Trimming took 3 bases from V and 1 from J; bases not matched to a gene: 2. Germline V gene sequence: CDR1 SGHNT, CDR2 YENEEA. The CDR3 consists of 14 residues. Study outcomes and limitations: Moderate but significant shortening of TCRB CDR3s was recorded in all four CD4+ subsets from Type 1 diabetes patients. Naive, central memory and regulatory TCRB repertoires appeared more similar among patients than healthy donors. Type 1 diabetes patients had VDJ junctions that carried fewer insertions and more deletions.

This receptor was identified in a man under 40 with type 1 diabetes. This rearrangement joins TRBV11-3 to TRBJ1-1, with TRBD1 identical over 7 bases. Sequenced: naive CD4+ T cells from blood. The CDR3 coding sequence is TGTGCCAGCAGCTTTGAGGGGGCGAACACTGAAGCTTTCTTT. Protein sequence: CASSFEGANTEAFF. Variable domain in full (rest from reference TRBV11-3 and TRBJ1-1): EAGVVQSPRYKIIEKKQPVAFWCNPISGHNTLYWYLQNLGQGPELLIRYENEEAVDDSQLPKDRFSAERLKGVDSTLKIQPAELGDSAVYLCASSFEGANTEAFFGQGTRLTVV.